One and the same sample provided the 9 T cell receptor beta chains below, sequenced in a study of shared clonotypes between healthy human individuals. Assay used: immunoSEQ multiplex PCR; TCRdb lists only in-frame clones, some missing. The table records millions of clones, approximately 95% of them present only once. Naive CD8 cells lacked CD45RO, underwent positive selection for CCR7 and left out terminally differentiated effector memory CD45RA+ cells. Material for sequencing was naive CD8+ T cells sorted from blood. The origin of the receptors is a young man in good health.

This clone was seen a single time. J is TRBJ2-7 and V is TRBV28, with D possibly matching TRBD1 (5 bases). The ends were cut back, 4 bases at V and 4 bases at J, with 17 bases in the middle. Germline CDR1 is MDHEN and CDR2 is SYDVKM. This CDR3 has 15 residues. The CDR3 DNA sequence: TGTGCCAGCAGTTCCCCTGGGGCTACTGGGTACGAGCAGTACTTC. Residues: CASSSPGATGYEQYF. Using reference TRBV28 and TRBJ2-7 for the parts outside the CDR3, the full variable domain is DVKVTQSSRYLVKRTGEKVFLECVQDMDHENMFWYRQDPGLGLRLIYFSYDVKMKEKGDIPEGYSVSREKKERFSLILESASTNQTSMYLCASSSPGATGYEQYFGPGTRLTVT.

This sequence joins TRBV19 and TRBJ1-5; possible D gene TRBD1, 6 bases. Trimming shortened V by 9 bases and J by 4 bases, and 10 bases separated the two germline ends. Germline CDR1 reads LNHDA; CDR2 reads SQIVND (reference sequence). The CDR3 spans 12 residues. CDR3 DNA sequence: TGTGCCAGCAGGACAGCGAATCAGCCCCAGCATTTT. Its protein is CASRTANQPQHF.

In regard to this clone: A junction end diverges from the germline sequence, so it may reflect a read error. The rearrangement uses TRBV4-1 and TRBJ2-7; 7 bases are shared with TRBD1. CDR3 length equals 15 residues. Germline V gene lookup returns CDR1 MGHRA and CDR2 YSYEKL. The CDR3 DNA is TGCGTCAGCAGCCAAGATCCGGACAGGAACTACGAGCAGTACTTC. It translates to CVSSQDPDRNYEQYF.

The rearrangement joins TRBV11-2 to TRBJ2-1; TRBD2 agrees at 10 bases. CDR3 length: 16 amino acids. The germline gives CDR1 SGHAT, CDR2 FQNNGV. V was pared by 5 bases and J by 4 bases, with 8 bases of the junction left unmatched. The CDR3 nucleotides are TGTGCCAGCAGCCCCCACCTAGCGGGGGTTTACAATGAGCAGTTCTTC. Translation gives CASSPHLAGVYNEQFF.

With regard to this clone: Distinct nucleotide sequences in the sample also encode this CDR3. The V call is TRBV9, the J call TRBJ1-6, with 7 bases matching TRBD1. V lost 0 bases to trimming and J lost 6 bases; unmatched junction nucleotides: 3. This CDR3 has 15 residues. Per the germline V gene, CDR1 is SGDLS and CDR2 is YYNGEE. The CDR3 reads CASSVGGGPNSPLHF. The CDR3 nucleotides are TGTGCCAGCAGCGTAGGAGGGGGCCCTAATTCACCCCTCCACTTT.

This chain uses TRBV30 with TRBJ1-5; 7 positions agree with TRBD1. V gave up 1 base and J gave up 4 bases; unmatched junction bases: 4. The CDR3 has 14 residues. Looked up from germline, CDR1 is GTSNPN and CDR2 is SVGIG (reference sequence). CDR3 sequence (DNA): TGTGCCTGGAGTGGGTCACAGGGGAATCAGCCCCAGCATTTT. Protein sequence: CAWSGSQGNQPQHF.

CDR3 DNA: TGTGCCTGGAGTGTACAGGCGGCCTGGGAGACCCAGTACTTC. Its protein product is CAWSVQAAWETQYF. This sequence joins TRBV30 and TRBJ2-5, with a weak D call TRBD1 (5 bases). The CDR3 length is 14 residues. The germline CDR1 and CDR2 sequences are GTSNPN and SVGIG (reference sequence). V was clipped by 0 bases and J by 5 bases, with 13 bases between them.

The rearrangement joins TRBV5-6 to TRBJ2-5; D call uncertain. V shed 3 bases and J shed 2 bases, with 11 bases lying between them. This CDR3 spans 14 amino acids. Germline V CDR1 and CDR2: SGHDT, YYEEEE. The DNA of the CDR3 is TGTGCCAGCAGCTGGGCAGACATTCAAGAGACCCAGTACTTC. Amino acids: CASSWADIQETQYF.

A word on this clone: The sample has other DNA sequences that encode this CDR3 too. The chain combines TRBV9 with TRBJ1-1, with D hard to call. The ends were cut back, 0 bases at V and 2 bases at J, with 5 bases in the middle. Germline V gene lookup returns CDR1 SGDLS and CDR2 YYNGEE. The CDR3 has 13 residues. The CDR3 region has the DNA TGTGCCAGCAGCGTAGGGTCCAACACTGAAGCTTTCTTT. Translating gives CASSVGSNTEAFF.